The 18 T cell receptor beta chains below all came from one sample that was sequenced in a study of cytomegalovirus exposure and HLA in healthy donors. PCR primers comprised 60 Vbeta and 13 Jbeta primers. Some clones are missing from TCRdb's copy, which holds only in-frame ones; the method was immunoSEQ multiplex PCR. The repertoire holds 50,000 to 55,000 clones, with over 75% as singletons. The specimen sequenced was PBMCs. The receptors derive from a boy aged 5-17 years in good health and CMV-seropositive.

This chain's CDR3 is CASSLAGVAYNEQFF. As DNA, the CDR3 is TGCGCCAGCAGCTTGGCGGGGGTGGCCTACAATGAGCAGTTCTTC. The genes are TRBV5-1 and TRBJ2-1; tentative D call: TRBD2 (6 bases). V lost 0 bases and J 2 bases, leaving 9 bases between the germline ends. This CDR3 has 15 amino acids. Germline CDR1 reads SGHRS; CDR2 reads YFSETQ.

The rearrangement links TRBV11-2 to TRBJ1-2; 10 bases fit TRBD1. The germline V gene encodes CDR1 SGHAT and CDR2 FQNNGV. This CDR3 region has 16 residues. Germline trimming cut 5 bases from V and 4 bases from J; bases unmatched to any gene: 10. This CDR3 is CASSIPGQGSGYGYTF. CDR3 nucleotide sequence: TGTGCCAGCAGCATACCGGGACAGGGGTCCGGCTATGGCTACACCTTC.

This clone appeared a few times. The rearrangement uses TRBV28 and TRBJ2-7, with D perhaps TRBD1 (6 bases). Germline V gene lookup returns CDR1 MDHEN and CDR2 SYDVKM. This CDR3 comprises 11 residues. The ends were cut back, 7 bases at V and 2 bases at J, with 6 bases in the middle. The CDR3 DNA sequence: TGTGCCAGCAACAGGGCCTACGAGCAGTACTTC. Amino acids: CASNRAYEQYF. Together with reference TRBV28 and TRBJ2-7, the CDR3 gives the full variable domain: DVKVTQSSRYLVKRTGEKVFLECVQDMDHENMFWYRQDPGLGLRLIYFSYDVKMKEKGDIPEGYSVSREKKERFSLILESASTNQTSMYLCASNRAYEQYFGPGTRLTVT.

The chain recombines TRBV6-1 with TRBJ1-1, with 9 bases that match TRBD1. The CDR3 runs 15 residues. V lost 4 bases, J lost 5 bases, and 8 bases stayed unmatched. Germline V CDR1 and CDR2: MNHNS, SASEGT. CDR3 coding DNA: TGTGCCAGCAGTGGTAGGGACAGGGCCGGTACTGAAGCTTTCTTT. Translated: CASSGRDRAGTEAFF.

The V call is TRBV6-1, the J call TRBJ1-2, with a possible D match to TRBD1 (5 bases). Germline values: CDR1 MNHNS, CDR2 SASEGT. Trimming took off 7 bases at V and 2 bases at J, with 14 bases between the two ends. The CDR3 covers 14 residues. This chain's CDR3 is CASTRDLENYGYTF. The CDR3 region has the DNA TGTGCCAGCACGCGGGACCTAGAAAACTATGGCTACACCTTC.

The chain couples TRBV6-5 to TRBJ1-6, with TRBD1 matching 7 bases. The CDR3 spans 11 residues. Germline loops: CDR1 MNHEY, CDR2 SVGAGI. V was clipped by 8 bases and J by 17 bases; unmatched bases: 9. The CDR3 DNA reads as TGTGCCAGCGTGAACAGGGGCCTCTTCCACTTT. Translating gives CASVNRGLFHF.

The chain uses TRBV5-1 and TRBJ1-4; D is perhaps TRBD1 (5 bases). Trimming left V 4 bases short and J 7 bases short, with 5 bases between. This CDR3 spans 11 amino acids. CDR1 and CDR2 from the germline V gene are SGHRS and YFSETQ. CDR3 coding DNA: TGCGCCAGCAGCCAGGGTGAAAAACTGTTTTTT. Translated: CASSQGEKLFF.

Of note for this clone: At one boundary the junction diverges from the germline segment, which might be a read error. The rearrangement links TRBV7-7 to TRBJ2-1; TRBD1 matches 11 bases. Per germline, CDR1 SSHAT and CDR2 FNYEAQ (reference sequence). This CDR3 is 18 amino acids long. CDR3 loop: CASSLGPPGQGESNEQFF. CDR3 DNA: TGTGCTAGCAGCTTAGGTCCCCCGGGACAGGGGGAATCCAATGAGCAGTTCTTC.

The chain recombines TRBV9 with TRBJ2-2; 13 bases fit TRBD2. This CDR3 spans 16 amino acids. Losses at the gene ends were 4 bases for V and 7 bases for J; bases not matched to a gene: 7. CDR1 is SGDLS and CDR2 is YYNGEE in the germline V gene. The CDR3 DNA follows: TGTGCCAGCAGCCTACCGGGACTAGCGGGGATCGGGGAGCTGTTTTTT. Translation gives CASSLPGLAGIGELFF.

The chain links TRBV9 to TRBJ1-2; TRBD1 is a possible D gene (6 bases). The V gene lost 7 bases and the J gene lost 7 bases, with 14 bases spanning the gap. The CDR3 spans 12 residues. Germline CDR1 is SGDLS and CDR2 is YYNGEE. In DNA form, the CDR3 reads TGTGCCAGCGGCAACCACAGGGCTGGCTACACCTTC. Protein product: CASGNHRAGYTF. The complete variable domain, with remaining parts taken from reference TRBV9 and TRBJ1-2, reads DSGVTQTPKHLITATGQRVTLRCSPRSGDLSVYWYQQSLDQGLQFLIQYYNGEERAKGNILERFSAQQFPDLHSELNLSSLELGDSALYFCASGNHRAGYTFGSGTRLTVV.

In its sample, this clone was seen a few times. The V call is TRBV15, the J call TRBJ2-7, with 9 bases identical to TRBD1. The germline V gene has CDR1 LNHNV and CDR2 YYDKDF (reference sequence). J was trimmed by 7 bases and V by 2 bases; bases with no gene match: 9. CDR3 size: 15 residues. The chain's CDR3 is CATSRTGTGYGEQYF. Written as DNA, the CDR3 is TGTGCCACCAGCAGAACCGGGACAGGGTATGGGGAGCAGTACTTC.

The CDR3 sequence: CASSSHRGGRETQYF. The CDR3 nucleotides read TGTGCCAGCAGCTCCCACAGGGGCGGGAGGGAGACCCAGTACTTC. The chain employs TRBV7-9 and TRBJ2-5, with a tentative D call TRBD2 (8 bases). CDR1 is SEHNR and CDR2 is FQNEAQ in the germline V gene (reference sequence). V gave up 4 bases and J gave up 5 bases, with 17 bases separating them. The CDR3 runs 15 residues.

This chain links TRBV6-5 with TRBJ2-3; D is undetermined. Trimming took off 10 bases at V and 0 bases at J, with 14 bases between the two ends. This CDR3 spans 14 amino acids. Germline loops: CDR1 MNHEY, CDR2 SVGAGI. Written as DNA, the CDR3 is TGTGCCACCACGACTCTCTCTAGCACAGATACGCAGTATTTT. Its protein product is CATTTLSSTDTQYF.

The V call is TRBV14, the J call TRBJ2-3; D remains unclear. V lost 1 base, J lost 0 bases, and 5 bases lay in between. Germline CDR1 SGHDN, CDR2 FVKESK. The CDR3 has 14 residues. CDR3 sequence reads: CASSQVPSTDTQYF. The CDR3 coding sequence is TGTGCCAGCAGCCAAGTCCCTAGCACAGATACGCAGTATTTT.

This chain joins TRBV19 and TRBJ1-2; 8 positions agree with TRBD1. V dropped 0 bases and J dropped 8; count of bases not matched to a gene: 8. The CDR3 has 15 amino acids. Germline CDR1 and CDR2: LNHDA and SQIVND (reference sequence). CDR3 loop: CASSIDHRGYYGYTF. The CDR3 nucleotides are TGTGCCAGTAGTATAGATCACAGGGGGTATTACGGCTACACCTTC.

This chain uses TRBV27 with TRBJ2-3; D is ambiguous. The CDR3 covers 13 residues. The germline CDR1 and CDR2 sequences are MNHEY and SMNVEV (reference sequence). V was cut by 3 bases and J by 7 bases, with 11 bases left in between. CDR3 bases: TGTGCCAGCAGTTTTAGAGCCTCCAATACGCAGTATTTT. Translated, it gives CASSFRASNTQYF.

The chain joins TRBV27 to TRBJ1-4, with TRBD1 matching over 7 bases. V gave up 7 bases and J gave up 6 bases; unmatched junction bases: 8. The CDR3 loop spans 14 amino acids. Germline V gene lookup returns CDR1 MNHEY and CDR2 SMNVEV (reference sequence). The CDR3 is CASTSRGLDEKLFF. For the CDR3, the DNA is TGTGCCAGCACCTCAAGGGGGCTAGATGAAAAACTGTTTTTT.

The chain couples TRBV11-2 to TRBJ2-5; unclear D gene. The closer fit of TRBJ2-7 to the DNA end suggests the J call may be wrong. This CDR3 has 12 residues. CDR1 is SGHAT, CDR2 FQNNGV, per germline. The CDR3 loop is CASSLGTDEQYF. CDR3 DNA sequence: TGTGCCAGCAGCTTAGGAACAGACGAGCAGTACTTC.